The entry below describes one T cell receptor beta chain. Antigen specificity is unknown. This CDR3 comprises 15 residues. The V segment lost 3 bases and the J segment 4 bases; nucleotides outside the gene matches: 5. In germline, CDR1 is LNHDA, CDR2 SQIVND (reference sequence). The sample is drawn from a study of T cell repertoires in cytomegalovirus infection. Across the study: The public TCR beta signatures pointed to both CMV infection and matching HLA type.

Study outcomes and limitations: The ex vivo response was dominated by HLA-C-restricted CMV-specific TCR beta clonotypes. Carriers of CMV plus the relevant HLA were identified by cumulative public TCR beta family frequency.

TCRdb analysed the reads with MiXCR anew, one entry per CDR3 protein. The sample gives 150,000 to 200,000 distinct CDR3 sequences, roughly a fifth of which show up once; less than 3% is in the top ten. Sequenced material: PBMCs. This TCR came from a human donor in good health (CMV status not recorded). Some clones in this sample may be carry-over from other donors' samples. The chain uses TRBV19 and TRBJ1-4; 7 bases are shared with TRBD1. Here the CDR3 reads CASSIRTGYNEKLFF. DNA of the CDR3: TGTGCCAGTAGTATCCGGACAGGCTATAATGAAAAACTGTTTTTT.